These T cell receptor beta chains were read from a single sample in a study of blood T cell repertoires in COVID-19. Clones were sequenced by immunoSEQ multiplex PCR, and TCRdb holds only the in-frame ones, with some missing. The sample holds hundreds of thousands of clones, roughly 89% seen once. The sample comprised peripheral blood. The receptors were sampled from a man aged 60 to 75 who had recovered from COVID-19. Both conserved end residues are part of each CDR3. A D gene is named only where the DNA matches it firmly. Where a row states a size, it is once, few, many or the class of an expanded clone; other rows omit it.

CDR3 DNA: TGTGCCAGCAGCTATCGTAGCGGGGTTGAGACCCAGTACTTC; CDR3 protein: CASSYRSGVETQYF; clone size: -; V gene: TRBV5-4; D gene: TRBD2; J gene: TRBJ2-5
CDR3 DNA: TGTGCCAGCAGTTTACACAATCCGACAGGCGGGGAGCTGTTTTTT; CDR3 protein: CASSLHNPTGGELFF; clone size: few; V gene: TRBV27; D gene: -; J gene: TRBJ2-2
CDR3 DNA: TGTGCCTGGAGTGTACGTTGGGGGCTTGGTGGCTACACCTTC; CDR3 protein: CAWSVRWGLGGYTF; clone size: -; V gene: TRBV30; D gene: -; J gene: TRBJ1-2
CDR3 DNA: TGCAGCGTCGGGTCGACAGGCTACTACGAGCAGTACTTC; CDR3 protein: CSVGSTGYYEQYF; clone size: -; V gene: TRBV29-1; D gene: -; J gene: TRBJ2-7
CDR3 DNA: TGTGCCAGCAGCTTAGCGCGAGACAGGGGGACCCACTATAATTCACCCCTCCACTTT; CDR3 protein: CASSLARDRGTHYNSPLHF; clone size: few; V gene: TRBV7-2; D gene: TRBD1; J gene: TRBJ1-6
CDR3 DNA: TGCGCCAGCAGCTTGCCCCTAGCGGGAATCACAGATACGCAGTATTTT; CDR3 protein: CASSLPLAGITDTQYF; clone size: -; V gene: TRBV5-1; D gene: TRBD2; J gene: TRBJ2-3
CDR3 DNA: TGTGCCAGCAGCGCGGGAGTCTCTGGAAACACCATATATTTT; CDR3 protein: CASSAGVSGNTIYF; clone size: -; V gene: TRBV7-2; D gene: -; J gene: TRBJ1-3
CDR3 DNA: TGTGCCAGCAGCGACAGGGTCAACTATGGCTACACCTTC; CDR3 protein: CASSDRVNYGYTF; clone size: -; V gene: TRBV7-2; D gene: TRBD1; J gene: TRBJ1-2
CDR3 DNA: TGTGCCAGCAGCTTACAGGAGAACACTGAAGCTTTCTTT; CDR3 protein: CASSLQENTEAFF; clone size: -; V gene: TRBV7-3; D gene: -; J gene: TRBJ1-1
CDR3 DNA: TGTGCCAGCAGCTTAGATCGGCCAGGGGACGAGCAGTACTTC; CDR3 protein: CASSLDRPGDEQYF; clone size: -; V gene: TRBV11-2; D gene: -; J gene: TRBJ2-7
CDR3 DNA: TGCAGCGTAGGTAGAGCCGGGGAATGGGGCACTGAAGCTTTCTTT; CDR3 protein: CSVGRAGEWGTEAFF; clone size: -; V gene: TRBV29-1; D gene: -; J gene: TRBJ1-1
CDR3 DNA: TGTGCCAGCAGCTTCGACGCGCAGGTGGCTGGAAACACCATATATTTT; CDR3 protein: CASSFDAQVAGNTIYF; clone size: -; V gene: TRBV7-2; D gene: -; J gene: TRBJ1-3
CDR3 DNA: TGTGCCAGTAGTACCCTAAGGACAGCGACAAACTATGGCTACACCTTC; CDR3 protein: CASSTLRTATNYGYTF; clone size: -; V gene: TRBV19; D gene: -; J gene: TRBJ1-2
CDR3 DNA: TGTGCCAGCAGCTTTGACAGCATTTACACTGAAGCTTTCTTT; CDR3 protein: CASSFDSIYTEAFF; clone size: -; V gene: TRBV7-2; D gene: -; J gene: TRBJ1-1
CDR3 DNA: TGTGCCAGCACCTATAGCAGGACAACGGAGACCCAGTACTTC; CDR3 protein: CASTYSRTTETQYF; clone size: once; V gene: TRBV3-1/TRBV3-2; D gene: -; J gene: TRBJ2-5
CDR3 DNA: TGTGCCAGCAGCCTGGGGGGTTATGGCTACACCTTC; CDR3 protein: CASSLGGYGYTF; clone size: -; V gene: TRBV11-2; D gene: -; J gene: TRBJ1-2
CDR3 DNA: TGTGCCATCAGTAAGCCGGGACAGGGGAGGCGGAACGAGCAGTACTTC; CDR3 protein: CAISKPGQGRRNEQYF; clone size: -; V gene: TRBV10-3; D gene: TRBD1; J gene: TRBJ2-7
CDR3 DNA: TGTGCCAGCAGCTTTCGGACATCCGCAACTAATGAAAAACTGTTTTTT; CDR3 protein: CASSFRTSATNEKLFF; clone size: -; V gene: TRBV5-6; D gene: -; J gene: TRBJ1-4
CDR3 DNA: TGTGCCAGCAGCCCGACGGGACAGGGAAACCAGCCCCAGCATTTT; CDR3 protein: CASSPTGQGNQPQHF; clone size: -; V gene: TRBV7-9; D gene: TRBD1; J gene: TRBJ1-5
CDR3 DNA: TGTGCCAGCAGTCTGGAAGGGGGCGAGGGGATGAACACTGAAGCTTTCTTT; CDR3 protein: CASSLEGGEGMNTEAFF; clone size: -; V gene: TRBV13; D gene: TRBD1; J gene: TRBJ1-1
CDR3 DNA: TGTGCCAGCAGTCCCCAGACTCAAAACGGGGGCGGGGAGCTGTTTTTT; CDR3 protein: CASSPQTQNGGGELFF; clone size: -; V gene: TRBV2; D gene: -; J gene: TRBJ2-2
CDR3 DNA: TGTGCCAGCAGCTTGGGGCGGCCCACCGGGGAGCTGTTTTTT; CDR3 protein: CASSLGRPTGELFF; clone size: -; V gene: TRBV7-9; D gene: -; J gene: TRBJ2-2
CDR3 DNA: TGCGCCAGCAGCTTGGAGGCTAGCGGGATCTTCACTACTACCTACGAGCAGTACTTC; CDR3 protein: CASSLEASGIFTTTYEQYF; clone size: -; V gene: TRBV5-1; D gene: TRBD2; J gene: TRBJ2-7
CDR3 DNA: TGTGCCAGCCGGGACAGGGGGCGTGAAAAACTGTTTTTT; CDR3 protein: CASRDRGREKLFF; clone size: -; V gene: TRBV6-5; D gene: TRBD1; J gene: TRBJ1-4
CDR3 DNA: TGTGCCAGCAGTTACTCCCTAGCGGGGGGATCAAGCTCCTACGAGCAGTACTTC; CDR3 protein: CASSYSLAGGSSSYEQYF; clone size: -; V gene: TRBV6-2/TRBV6-3; D gene: TRBD2; J gene: TRBJ2-7
CDR3 DNA: TGCGCCAGCAGCGCGGGGACAGGGGTCCGTGAAGCTTTCTTT; CDR3 protein: CASSAGTGVREAFF; clone size: -; V gene: TRBV5-1; D gene: TRBD1; J gene: TRBJ1-1